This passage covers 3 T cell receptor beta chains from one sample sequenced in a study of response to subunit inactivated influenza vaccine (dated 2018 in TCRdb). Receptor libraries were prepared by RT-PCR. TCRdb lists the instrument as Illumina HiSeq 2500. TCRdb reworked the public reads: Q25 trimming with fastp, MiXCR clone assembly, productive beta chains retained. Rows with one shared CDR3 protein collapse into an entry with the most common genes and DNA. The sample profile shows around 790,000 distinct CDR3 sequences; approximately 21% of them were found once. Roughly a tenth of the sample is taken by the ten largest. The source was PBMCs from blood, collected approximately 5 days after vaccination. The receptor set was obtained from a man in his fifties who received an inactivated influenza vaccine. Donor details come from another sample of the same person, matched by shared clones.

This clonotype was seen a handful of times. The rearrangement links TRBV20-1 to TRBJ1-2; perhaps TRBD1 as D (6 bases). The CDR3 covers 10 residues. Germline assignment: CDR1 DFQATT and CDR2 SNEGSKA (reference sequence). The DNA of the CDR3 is TGCTCTCTGGACAGCTATGGCTACACCTTC. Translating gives CSLDSYGYTF.

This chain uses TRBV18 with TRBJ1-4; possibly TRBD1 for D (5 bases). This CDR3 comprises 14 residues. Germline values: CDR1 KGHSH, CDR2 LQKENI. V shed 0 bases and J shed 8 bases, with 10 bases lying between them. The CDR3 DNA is TGTGCCAGCTCACCACCAGGGGCCGAAGAAAAACTGTTTTTT. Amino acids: CASSPPGAEEKLFF.

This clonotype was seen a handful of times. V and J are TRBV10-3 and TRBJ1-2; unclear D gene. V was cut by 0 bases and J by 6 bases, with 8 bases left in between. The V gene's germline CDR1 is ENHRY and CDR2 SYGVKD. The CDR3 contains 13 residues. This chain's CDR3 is CAISESPGNGYTF. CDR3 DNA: TGTGCCATCAGTGAGTCTCCAGGAAATGGCTACACCTTC.